A selection of T cell receptor beta chains follows, all from one sample in a study of cytomegalovirus exposure and HLA in healthy donors. Clones were sequenced by immunoSEQ multiplex PCR, and TCRdb holds only the in-frame ones, with some missing. The sample lists approximately 110,000 clones, 74% occurring once. Sequenced sample: PBMCs. The source of these receptors is a woman aged 50 to 65 in good health and CMV-seropositive. The CDR3 runs from the conserved cysteine through the conserved F or W. A D gene is named only where the DNA matches it firmly.

d_gene: -
v_gene: TRBV19
CDR3aa: CASRYRHESSYEQYF

d_gene: -
v_gene: TRBV6-1
CDR3aa: CASMRISSTEAFF

d_gene: TRBD1
v_gene: TRBV18
CDR3aa: CASSPPGAGTAAYEQYF

d_gene: -
v_gene: TRBV2
CDR3aa: CASSEAPGPNEQFF

d_gene: TRBD1
v_gene: TRBV25-1
CDR3aa: CASRDRDSTYEQYF

d_gene: -
v_gene: TRBV9
CDR3aa: CASSASGGNQPQHF

d_gene: -
v_gene: TRBV7-8
CDR3aa: CASSLIPETQYF

d_gene: -
v_gene: TRBV28
CDR3aa: CASRQQGINYGYTF

d_gene: -
v_gene: TRBV10-2
CDR3aa: CASSEARGIAPLHF

d_gene: -
v_gene: TRBV19
CDR3aa: CASSTGQSYSYEQYF

d_gene: TRBD1
v_gene: TRBV5-4
CDR3aa: CASSPGQDPSYNEQFF

d_gene: TRBD1
v_gene: TRBV10-3
CDR3aa: CAISPKGTGNQPQHF

d_gene: TRBD1
v_gene: TRBV19
CDR3aa: CASSIGQGPDPNYGYTF

d_gene: -
v_gene: TRBV2
CDR3aa: CASSDITNEKLFF

d_gene: TRBD1
v_gene: TRBV5-1
CDR3aa: CASSSGQGGLAGELFF